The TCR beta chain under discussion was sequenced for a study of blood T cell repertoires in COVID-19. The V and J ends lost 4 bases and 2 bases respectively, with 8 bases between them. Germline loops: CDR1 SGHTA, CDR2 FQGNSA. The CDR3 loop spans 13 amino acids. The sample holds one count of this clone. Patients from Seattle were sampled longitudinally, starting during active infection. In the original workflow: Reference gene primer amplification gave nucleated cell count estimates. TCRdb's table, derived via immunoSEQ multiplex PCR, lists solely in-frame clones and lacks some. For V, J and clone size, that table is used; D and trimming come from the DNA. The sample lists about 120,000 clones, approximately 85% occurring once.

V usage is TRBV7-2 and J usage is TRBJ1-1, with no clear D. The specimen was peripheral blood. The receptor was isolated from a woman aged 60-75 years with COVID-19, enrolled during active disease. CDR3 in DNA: TGTGCCAGCAGCTATCAGCGTAACACTGAAGCTTTCTTT. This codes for CASSYQRNTEAFF.